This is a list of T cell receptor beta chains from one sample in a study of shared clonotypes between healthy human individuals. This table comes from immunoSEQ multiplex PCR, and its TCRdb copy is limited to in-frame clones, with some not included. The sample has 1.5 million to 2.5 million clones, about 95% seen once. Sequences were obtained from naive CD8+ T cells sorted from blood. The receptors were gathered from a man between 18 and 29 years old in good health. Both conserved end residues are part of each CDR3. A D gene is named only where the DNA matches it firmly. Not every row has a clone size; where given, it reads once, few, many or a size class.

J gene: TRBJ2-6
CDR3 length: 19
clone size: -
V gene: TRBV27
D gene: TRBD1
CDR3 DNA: TGTGCCAGCGGTCCTGAACCGGGACAGACCTACTCTGGGGCCAACGTCCTGACTTTC
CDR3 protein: CASGPEPGQTYSGANVLTF

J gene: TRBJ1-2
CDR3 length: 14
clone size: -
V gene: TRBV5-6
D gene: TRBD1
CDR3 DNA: TGTGCCAGCAGCACGACAGGGGCGGTATATGGCTACACCTTC
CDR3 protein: CASSTTGAVYGYTF

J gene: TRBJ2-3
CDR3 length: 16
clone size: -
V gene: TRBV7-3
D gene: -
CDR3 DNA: TGTGCCAGCAGCCTTTGGACTGGGCTCGGCACAGATACGCAGTATTTT
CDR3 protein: CASSLWTGLGTDTQYF

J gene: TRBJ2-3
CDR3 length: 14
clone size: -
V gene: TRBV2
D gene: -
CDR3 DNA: TGTGCCAGCAGTGATGAGGGGCTACCGGATACGCAGTATTTT
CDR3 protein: CASSDEGLPDTQYF

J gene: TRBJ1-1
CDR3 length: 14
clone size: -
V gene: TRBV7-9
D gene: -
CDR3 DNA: TGTGCCAGTTCCGAGCGGGGGCCAAACACTGAAGCTTTCTTT
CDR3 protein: CASSERGPNTEAFF

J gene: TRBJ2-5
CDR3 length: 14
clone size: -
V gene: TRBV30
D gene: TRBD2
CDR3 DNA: TGTGCCTGGACCGGGACTAGCGCCCAAGAGACCCAGTACTTC
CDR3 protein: CAWTGTSAQETQYF

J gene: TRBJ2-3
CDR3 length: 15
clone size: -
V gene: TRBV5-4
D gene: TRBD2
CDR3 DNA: TGTGCCAGCAGCCTACCGGGACTAGCCACAGATACGCAGTATTTT
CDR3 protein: CASSLPGLATDTQYF

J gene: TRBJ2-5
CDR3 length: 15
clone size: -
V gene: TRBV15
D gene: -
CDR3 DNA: TGTGCCACCAGCAGAGATGGCGCGGCCGGGGAGACCCAGTACTTC
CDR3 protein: CATSRDGAAGETQYF

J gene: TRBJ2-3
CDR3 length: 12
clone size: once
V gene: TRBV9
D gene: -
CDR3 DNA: TGTGCCAGCAGGGGGCTGGAAGATACGCAGTATTTT
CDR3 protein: CASRGLEDTQYF

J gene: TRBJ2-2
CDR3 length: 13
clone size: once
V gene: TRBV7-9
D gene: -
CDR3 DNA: TGTGCCAGCAGCTCCCCAAGGACCGGGGAGCTGTTTTTT
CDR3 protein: CASSSPRTGELFF

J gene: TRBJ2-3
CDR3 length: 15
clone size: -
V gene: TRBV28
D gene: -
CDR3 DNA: TGTGCCAGCAGTTTTCTCGGACAAAGCACAGATACGCAGTATTTT
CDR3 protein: CASSFLGQSTDTQYF

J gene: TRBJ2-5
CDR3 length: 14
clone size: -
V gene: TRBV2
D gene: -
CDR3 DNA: TGTGCCAGCTCAGTCACCCGGGACTTAGAGACCCAGTACTTC
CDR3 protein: CASSVTRDLETQYF

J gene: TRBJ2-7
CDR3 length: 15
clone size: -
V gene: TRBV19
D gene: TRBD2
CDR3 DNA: TGTGCCAGTAGGGTTTCGCTAGCGGGAAGCTACGAGCAGTACTTC
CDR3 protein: CASRVSLAGSYEQYF

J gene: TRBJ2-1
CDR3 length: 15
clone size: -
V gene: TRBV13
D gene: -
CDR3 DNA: TGTGCCAGCAGCGAATTAGGGGGGGTCCACAATGAGCAGTTCTTC
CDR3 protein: CASSELGGVHNEQFF

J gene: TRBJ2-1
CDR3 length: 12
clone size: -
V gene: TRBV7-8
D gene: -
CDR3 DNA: TGTGCCAGCAGCTTAGGCGAACATGAGCAGTTCTTC
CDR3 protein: CASSLGEHEQFF

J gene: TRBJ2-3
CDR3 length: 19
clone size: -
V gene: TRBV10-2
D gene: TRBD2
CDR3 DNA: TGCGCCAGCTCCTCGGTAGGAGCGGGGGTCGCCCTCAGCACAGATACGCAGTATTTT
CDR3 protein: CASSSVGAGVALSTDTQYF

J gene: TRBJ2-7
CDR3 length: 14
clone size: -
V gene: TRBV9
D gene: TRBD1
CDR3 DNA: TGTGCCAGCAGCCTAGGGGACAGGGGATACGAGCAGTACTTC
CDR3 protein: CASSLGDRGYEQYF

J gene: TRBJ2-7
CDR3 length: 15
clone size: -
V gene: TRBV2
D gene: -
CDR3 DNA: TGTGCCAGCAGTTTCGAGCGGGTCCCCTCCTACGAGCAGTACTTC
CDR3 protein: CASSFERVPSYEQYF

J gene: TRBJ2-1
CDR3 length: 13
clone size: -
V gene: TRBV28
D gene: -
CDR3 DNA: TGTGCCAGCAGGGACCTGTTGAACAATGAGCAGTTCTTC
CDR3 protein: CASRDLLNNEQFF

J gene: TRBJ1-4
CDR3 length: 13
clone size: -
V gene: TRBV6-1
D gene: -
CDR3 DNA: TGTGCCAGCAGTAACGGGGGGAATGAAAAACTGTTTTTT
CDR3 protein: CASSNGGNEKLFF